These 29 T cell receptor beta chains were all obtained from the same sample, sequenced in a study of T cells in Graves' hyperthyroidism and ophthalmopathy. Using RNA transcripts as the source, TCR beta CDR3 regions were amplified. During a first-round RT-PCR of the TCR CDR3, the HTBI primer set was used. TCRdb processed the multiplex PCR reads anew with MiXCR; each CDR3 protein has one entry. Seen here are some 400,000 distinct CDR3 sequences, roughly 19% observed once, and the top ten hold 3.5% to 4%. The sequencing input was blood. These receptors all come from a woman younger than 30 with Graves' hyperthyroidism.

This clonotype has just a few counts. The chain uses TRBV11-2 and TRBJ2-5; TRBD2 matches 8 bases. The CDR3 has 14 residues. Germline values: CDR1 SGHAT, CDR2 FQNNGV. The junction had 4 bases not matched to a gene; V was cut back by 2 bases and J by 5 bases. The CDR3 nucleotides read TGTGCCAGCAGCTTATCGGGAGGGTGGGAGACCCAGTACTTC. Encoded protein: CASSLSGGWETQYF.

This sequence joins TRBV9 and TRBJ2-7, with D perhaps being TRBD1 or TRBD2 (6 bases each). Trimming removed 3 bases from V and 5 bases from J, with 18 bases in between. Germline CDR1 SGDLS, CDR2 YYNGEE. This CDR3 spans 15 amino acids. CDR3 nucleotide sequence: TGTGCCAGCAGCGCCGGAGGGGGGTCGATTAACGAGCAGTACTTC. It codes for CASSAGGGSINEQYF.

This clonotype was found many times. This chain uses TRBV7-9 with TRBJ1-1, with unresolved D. V lost 3 bases and J lost 1, with 6 bases in between. This CDR3 is built from 13 residues. Per germline, CDR1 SEHNR and CDR2 FQNEAQ (reference sequence). CDR3 protein: CASSFWANTEAFF. The CDR3 DNA is TGTGCCAGCAGCTTTTGGGCGAACACTGAAGCTTTCTTT.

At least ten counts were recorded for this clonotype. The rearrangement joins TRBV28 to TRBJ1-1, with D possibly TRBD1 on 6 matching bases. The CDR3 length is 15 residues. Trimming left V 6 bases short and J 3 bases short, with 17 bases between. Germline CDR1 MDHEN, CDR2 SYDVKM. DNA of the CDR3: TGTGCCAGCAGCCCCGGGACACTAAGTGACACTGAAGCTTTCTTT. This translates into CASSPGTLSDTEAFF.

V is TRBV6-1 and J is TRBJ2-7, with a tentative D call TRBD1 (7 bases). V lost 5 bases and J lost 5, with 13 bases in between. The CDR3 is 13 amino acids. CDR1 is MNHNS and CDR2 is SASEGT in the germline V gene. The CDR3 DNA follows: TGTGCCAGCAGTCCGATCAGGGGGGACGAGCAGTACTTC. Amino acid sequence: CASSPIRGDEQYF.

The rearrangement links TRBV6-1 to TRBJ2-5, with unresolved D. Between the trimmed V and J ends, which lost 1 base and 5 bases, there was a span of 8 bases. From germline, CDR1 is MNHNS and CDR2 SASEGT. The length of the CDR3 is 13 residues. As DNA, the CDR3 is TGTGCCAGCAGTGAAGTCTCCCGTGAGACCCAGTACTTC. Translation: CASSEVSRETQYF.

With respect to this clonotype: A read error is possible here, since a much larger clone lies one base away. The chain has TRBV5-1 and TRBJ2-5; D is possibly TRBD1 (7 bases). Germline CDR1 is SGHRS and CDR2 is YFSETQ. The length of the CDR3 is 13 residues. Trimming stripped 4 bases from V and 7 bases from J, with 14 bases between. The chain's CDR3 is CASSRRDSGTQYF. DNA of the CDR3: TGCGCCAGCAGCCGGCGGGACAGTGGGACCCAGTACTTC.

This clonotype has just a few counts. This sequence joins TRBV5-1 and TRBJ1-2; maybe TRBD1 (6 bases). Trimming left V 5 bases short and J 10 bases short, with 24 bases between. The CDR3 runs to 15 residues. Germline assignment: CDR1 SGHRS and CDR2 YFSETQ. The CDR3 reads CASRQSPGQRTDYTF. The DNA for the CDR3 is TGCGCCAGCAGACAATCCCCGGGACAAAGAACTGACTACACCTTC.

The sample holds one count of this clonotype. The chain links TRBV11-2 to TRBJ2-7, with D unclear. This CDR3 spans 15 amino acids. Looked up from germline, CDR1 is SGHAT and CDR2 is FQNNGV. The V end lost 1 base, the J end lost 0 bases, and 10 bases lay between the germline ends. The CDR3 here is CASSLVPLSSYEQYF. CDR3 bases: TGTGCCAGCAGCTTAGTTCCCCTAAGCTCCTACGAGCAGTACTTC.

This clonotype was detected only a few times. The chain combines TRBV6-1 with TRBJ2-5; D remains unclear. Trimming left V 6 bases short and J 5 bases short, with 13 bases between. The CDR3 spans 13 residues. Germline V gene lookup returns CDR1 MNHNS and CDR2 SASEGT. The CDR3 loop is CASRPALGETQYF. CDR3 sequence (DNA): TGTGCCAGCAGGCCCGCCCTTGGGGAGACCCAGTACTTC.

The sample holds many counts of this clonotype. For the CDR3, the DNA is TGTGCCAGCAGTGATGGGGGGACTGAAGCTTTCTTT. Its translation is CASSDGGTEAFF. J is TRBJ1-1 and V is TRBV25-1; tentatively, D is TRBD1 (5 bases). V was trimmed by 3 bases and J by 5 bases, leaving 7 bases between them. There are 12 residues in the CDR3. The germline gives CDR1 MGHDK, CDR2 SYGVNS. Drawing the rest from reference TRBV25-1 and TRBJ1-1, the complete variable domain is EADIYQTPRYLVIGTGKKITLECSQTMGHDKMYWYQQDPGMELHLIHYSYGVNSTEKGDLSSESTVSRIRTEHFPLTLESARPSHTSQYLCASSDGGTEAFFGQGTRLTVV.

CDR3 sequence reads: CASSEALWGGDQPQHF. CDR3 nucleotides: TGTGCCAGCAGTGAAGCGCTTTGGGGTGGGGATCAGCCCCAGCATTTT. J is TRBJ1-5 and V is TRBV6-1; D unresolved. V lost 0 bases and J 5 bases, leaving 14 bases between the germline ends. The CDR3 runs to 16 residues. Germline CDR1 reads MNHNS; CDR2 reads SASEGT.

This clonotype has only a few counts. The gene calls are TRBV3-1 and TRBJ2-2, with D uncertain. CDR3 length: 15 residues. Germline CDR1 and CDR2: LGHDT and YNNKEL (reference sequence). V lost 6 bases and J lost 4, with 15 bases in between. CDR3 sequence: CASSPDARSTGELFF. CDR3 sequence (DNA): TGTGCCAGCAGTCCGGACGCTCGAAGCACCGGGGAGCTGTTTTTT.

This clonotype showed up many times. This chain joins TRBV6-1 and TRBJ1-5; the D gene is possibly TRBD1 (5 bases). Germline lookup yields CDR1 MNHNS and CDR2 SASEGT. Deletions cut 6 bases from V and 4 bases from J, with 13 bases between. This CDR3 spans 14 amino acids. As DNA, the CDR3 is TGTGCCAGCAGACCGCGGGGGGTTAATCAGCCCCAGCATTTT. This gives the protein CASRPRGVNQPQHF.

This clonotype occurred many times. V and J are TRBV6-1 and TRBJ1-3, with 7 bases matching TRBD1. Germline values: CDR1 MNHNS, CDR2 SASEGT. CDR3 size: 16 residues. Germline trimming cut 6 bases from V and 4 bases from J; bases unmatched to any gene: 12. This chain's CDR3 is CASRLSFGTVGNTIYF. CDR3 bases: TGTGCCAGCAGGCTTAGTTTCGGGACAGTGGGAAACACCATATATTTT.

This clonotype was found many times. The V and J genes are TRBV7-9 and TRBJ2-5; a possible D gene is TRBD2 (5 bases). V gave up 5 bases and J gave up 2 bases, with 15 bases separating them. From germline, CDR1 is SEHNR and CDR2 FQNEAQ (reference sequence). This CDR3 is 15 amino acids long. The CDR3 here is CASSTSGFGQETQYF. CDR3 sequence (DNA): TGTGCCAGCAGCACAAGCGGATTCGGGCAAGAGACCCAGTACTTC.

This clonotype was seen repeatedly, ten times or more. CDR3 region: CAWAGGFYEQYF. DNA for the CDR3: TGTGCCTGGGCGGGGGGTTTCTACGAGCAGTACTTC. V gene TRBV30 combines with J gene TRBJ2-7, with TRBD2 identical over 8 bases. This CDR3 is built from 12 residues. V was clipped by 5 bases and J by 3 bases; unmatched bases: 3. Per the germline V gene, CDR1 is GTSNPN and CDR2 is SVGIG (reference sequence).

This clonotype was observed at least ten times. The chain links TRBV7-9 to TRBJ1-1; D remains ambiguous. Germline values: CDR1 SEHNR, CDR2 FQNEAQ (reference sequence). The CDR3 consists of 15 residues. Trimming left V 6 bases short and J 4 bases short, with 18 bases between. CDR3 in DNA: TGTGCCAGCAGACTTAATTCAGCCTCGAGCACTGAAGCTTTCTTT. This translates into CASRLNSASSTEAFF.

This clonotype came up many times. This rearrangement joins TRBV6-5 to TRBJ1-2; 8 nucleotides agree with TRBD1. Germline CDR1 reads MNHEY; CDR2 reads SVGAGI. The CDR3 spans 14 residues. V lost 4 bases to trimming and J lost 7 bases; unmatched junction nucleotides: 8. CDR3 bases: TGTGCCAGCAGTTCTAGAGACAGGGGTTCTGGCTACACCTTC. Translating it yields CASSSRDRGSGYTF.

In its sample, this clonotype was seen many times. V is TRBV28 and J is TRBJ1-1, with D unclear. The germline CDR1 and CDR2 sequences are MDHEN and SYDVKM. V was trimmed by 4 bases and J by 4 bases, leaving 13 bases between them. The CDR3 extends over 14 amino acids. Here the CDR3 reads CASSSPGESTEAFF. DNA of the CDR3: TGTGCCAGCAGTTCCCCCGGGGAGTCCACTGAAGCTTTCTTT.

This clonotype was observed at least ten times. Given a much more abundant clone one base away, this may be a read error. The chain recombines TRBV6-5 with TRBJ1-5, with D unresolved. Trimming stripped 2 bases from V and 2 bases from J, with 4 bases between. The germline CDR1 and CDR2 sequences are MNHEY and SVGAGI. The CDR3 totals 13 residues. The CDR3 loop reads CASSYGGNQPQHF. CDR3 bases: TGTGCCAGCAGTTACGGGGGCAATCAGCCCCAGCATTTT.

Ten or more counts support this clonotype. The rearrangement joins TRBV11-2 to TRBJ2-5, with a weak D call TRBD1 (5 bases). V lost 2 bases, J lost 0 bases, and 13 bases lay in between. This CDR3 is 16 amino acids long. From germline, CDR1 is SGHAT and CDR2 FQNNGV. The chain's CDR3 is CASSLNTAGHQETQYF. The CDR3 DNA reads as TGTGCCAGCAGCTTAAATACAGCAGGGCACCAAGAGACCCAGTACTTC.

The rearrangement uses TRBV6-5 and TRBJ2-7; possible D gene TRBD2, 5 bases. Germline-derived CDR1 and CDR2 are MNHEY and SVGAGI. The CDR3 runs 15 residues. The V and J ends lost 0 bases and 2 bases respectively, with 11 bases between them. Here the CDR3 reads CASSYSWGATYEQYF. CDR3 nucleotides: TGTGCCAGCAGTTACTCTTGGGGAGCCACCTACGAGCAGTACTTC.

This clonotype was seen at least ten times. CDR3 residues: CAISEFTGTGKPHEQYF. As DNA, the CDR3 is TGTGCCATCAGTGAGTTTACCGGGACAGGGAAGCCCCACGAGCAGTACTTC. This rearrangement joins TRBV10-3 to TRBJ2-7, with 9 bases matching TRBD1. Germline values: CDR1 ENHRY, CDR2 SYGVKD. The length of the CDR3 is 17 residues. Trimming at V came to 1 base and at J to 5 bases, leaving 12 bases not matched to a gene.

This clonotype was picked up many times. V usage is TRBV6-2 or TRBV6-3 and J usage is TRBJ2-4, with D hard to call. The CDR3 runs to 13 residues. V lost 6 bases and J lost 6, with 12 bases in between. Per germline, CDR1 MNHEY and CDR2 SVGEGT. CDR3 coding DNA: TGTGCCAGCAGCACCGAATGGGGAAACATTCAGTACTTC. Protein sequence: CASSTEWGNIQYF.

This clonotype was detected ten times or more. The CDR3 reads CASSQGGPQETQYF. The CDR3, as DNA: TGTGCCAGCAGCCAAGGGGGTCCACAGGAGACCCAGTACTTC. The rearrangement joins TRBV4-2 to TRBJ2-5; D gene uncertain. CDR1 and CDR2 (germline): LGHNA, YNFKEQ. This CDR3 spans 14 amino acids. V was trimmed by 1 base and J by 5 bases, leaving 11 bases between them.

This clonotype was seen just once. J is TRBJ1-5 and V is TRBV28; D call uncertain. Trimming cost V 3 bases and J 0 bases, with 12 bases left between them. The CDR3 totals 16 residues. Germline V lookup: CDR1 MDHEN, CDR2 SYDVKM. The CDR3 is CASSFRHWYSNQPQHF. In DNA form, the CDR3 reads TGTGCCAGCAGTTTTCGGCACTGGTATAGCAATCAGCCCCAGCATTTT.

This clonotype has a count of ten or more. The genes are TRBV27 and TRBJ1-1; tentatively, D is TRBD1 (6 bases). V was shortened by 4 bases and J by 4 bases, with 10 bases between the two germline ends. The germline CDR1 and CDR2 sequences are MNHEY and SMNVEV (reference sequence). The CDR3 has 13 residues. CDR3 sequence reads: CASSYQGFTEAFF. In nucleotides, the CDR3 is TGTGCCAGCAGTTACCAGGGGTTCACTGAAGCTTTCTTT.

This clonotype appeared many times. The chain's CDR3 is CAWGEEGYQPQHF. CDR3 in DNA: TGTGCCTGGGGGGAGGAGGGGTATCAGCCCCAGCATTTT. The chain uses TRBV30 and TRBJ1-5; perhaps TRBD1 as D (5 bases). The CDR3 is 13 residues long. Germline V gene data show CDR1 as GTSNPN and CDR2 as SVGIG (reference sequence). The germline V and J ends were trimmed by 5 bases and 5 bases, with 13 bases remaining between them.